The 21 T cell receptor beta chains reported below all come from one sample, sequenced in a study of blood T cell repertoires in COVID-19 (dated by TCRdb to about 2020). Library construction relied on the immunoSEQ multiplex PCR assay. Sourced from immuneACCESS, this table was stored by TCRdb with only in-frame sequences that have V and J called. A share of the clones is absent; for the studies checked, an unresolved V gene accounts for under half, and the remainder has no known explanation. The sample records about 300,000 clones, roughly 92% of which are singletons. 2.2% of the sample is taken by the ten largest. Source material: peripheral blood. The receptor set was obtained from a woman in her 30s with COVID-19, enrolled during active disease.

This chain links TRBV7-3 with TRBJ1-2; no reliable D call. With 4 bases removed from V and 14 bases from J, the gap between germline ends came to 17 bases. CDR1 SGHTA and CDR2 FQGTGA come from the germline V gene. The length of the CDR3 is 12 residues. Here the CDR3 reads CASSSGPGNSTF. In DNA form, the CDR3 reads TGTGCCAGCAGCTCAGGCCCGGGGAATTCTACCTTC.

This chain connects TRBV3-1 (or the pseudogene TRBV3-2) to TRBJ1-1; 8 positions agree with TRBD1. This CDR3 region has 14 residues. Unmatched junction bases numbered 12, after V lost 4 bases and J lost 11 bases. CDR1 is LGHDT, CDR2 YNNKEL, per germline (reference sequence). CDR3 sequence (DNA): TGTGCCAGCAGCCCGCCTTCGCAGGGGGCTGTGGCTTTCTTT. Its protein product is CASSPPSQGAVAFF.

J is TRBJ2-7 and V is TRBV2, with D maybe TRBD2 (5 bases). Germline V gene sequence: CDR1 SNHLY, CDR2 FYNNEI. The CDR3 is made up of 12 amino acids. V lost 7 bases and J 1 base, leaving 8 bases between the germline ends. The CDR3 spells CASTGESYEQYF. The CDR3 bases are TGTGCCAGCACTGGGGAGTCCTACGAGCAGTACTTC.

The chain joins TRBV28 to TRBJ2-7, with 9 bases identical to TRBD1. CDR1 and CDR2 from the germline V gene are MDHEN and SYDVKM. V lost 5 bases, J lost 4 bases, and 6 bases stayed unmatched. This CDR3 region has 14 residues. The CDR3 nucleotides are TGTGCCAGCAGTCGACAGGGGGTCCCTTACGAGCAGTACTTC. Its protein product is CASSRQGVPYEQYF.

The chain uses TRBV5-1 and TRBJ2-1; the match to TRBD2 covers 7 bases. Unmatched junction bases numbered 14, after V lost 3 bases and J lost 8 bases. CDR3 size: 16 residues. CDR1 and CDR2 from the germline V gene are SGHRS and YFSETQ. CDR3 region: CASSSLGVTSIDEQFF. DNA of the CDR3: TGCGCCAGCAGCTCGCTCGGGGTGACTAGCATAGATGAGCAGTTCTTC.

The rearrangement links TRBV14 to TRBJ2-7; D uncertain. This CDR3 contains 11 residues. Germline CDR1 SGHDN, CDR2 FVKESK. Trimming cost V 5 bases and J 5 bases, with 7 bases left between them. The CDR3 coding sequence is TGTGCCAGCAGCTTTCTCGACGAGCAGTACTTC. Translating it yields CASSFLDEQYF.

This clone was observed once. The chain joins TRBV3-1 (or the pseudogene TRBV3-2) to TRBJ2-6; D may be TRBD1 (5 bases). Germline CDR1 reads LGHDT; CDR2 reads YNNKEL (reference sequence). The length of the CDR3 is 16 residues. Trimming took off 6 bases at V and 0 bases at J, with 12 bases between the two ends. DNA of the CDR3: TGTGCCAGCAGTCAAAGACAGAACTCTGGGGCCAACGTCCTGACTTTC. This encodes CASSQRQNSGANVLTF.

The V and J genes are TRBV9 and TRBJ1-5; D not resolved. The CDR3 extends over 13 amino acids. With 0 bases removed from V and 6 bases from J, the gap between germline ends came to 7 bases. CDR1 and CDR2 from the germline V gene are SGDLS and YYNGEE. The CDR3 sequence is CASSVDSGQPQHF. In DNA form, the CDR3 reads TGTGCCAGCAGCGTAGACTCGGGTCAGCCCCAGCATTTT. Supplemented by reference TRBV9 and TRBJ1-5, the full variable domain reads DSGVTQTPKHLITATGQRVTLRCSPRSGDLSVYWYQQSLDQGLQFLIQYYNGEERAKGNILERFSAQQFPDLHSELNLSSLELGDSALYFCASSVDSGQPQHFGDGTRLSIL.

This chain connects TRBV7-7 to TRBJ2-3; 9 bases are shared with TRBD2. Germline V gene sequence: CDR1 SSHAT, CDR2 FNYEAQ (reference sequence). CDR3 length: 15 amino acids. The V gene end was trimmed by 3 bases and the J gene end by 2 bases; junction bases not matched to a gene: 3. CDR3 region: CASSLGLADTDTQYF. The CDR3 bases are TGTGCCAGCAGCTTGGGACTAGCAGACACAGATACGCAGTATTTT.

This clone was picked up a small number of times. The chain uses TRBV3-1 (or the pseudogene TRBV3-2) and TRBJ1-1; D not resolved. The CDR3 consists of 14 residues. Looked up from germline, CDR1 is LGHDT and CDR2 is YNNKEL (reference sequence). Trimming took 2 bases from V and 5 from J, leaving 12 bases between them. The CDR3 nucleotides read TGTGCCAGCAGCCAAAGCGGGGAATCTACTGAAGCTTTCTTT. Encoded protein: CASSQSGESTEAFF.

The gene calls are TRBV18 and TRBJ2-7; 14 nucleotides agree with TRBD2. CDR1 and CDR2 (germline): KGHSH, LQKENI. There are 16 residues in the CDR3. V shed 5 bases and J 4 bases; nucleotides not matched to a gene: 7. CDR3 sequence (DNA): TGTGCCAGCTCAGCGACCGGGACTAGCGGGAGTTACGAGCAGTACTTC. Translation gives CASSATGTSGSYEQYF.

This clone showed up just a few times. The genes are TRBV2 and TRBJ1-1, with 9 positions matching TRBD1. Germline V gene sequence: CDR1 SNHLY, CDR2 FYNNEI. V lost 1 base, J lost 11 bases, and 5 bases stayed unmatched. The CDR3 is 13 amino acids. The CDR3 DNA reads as TGTGCCAGCAGTGAAGAAAGGGACAGGGCCGCTTTCTTT. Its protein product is CASSEERDRAAFF.

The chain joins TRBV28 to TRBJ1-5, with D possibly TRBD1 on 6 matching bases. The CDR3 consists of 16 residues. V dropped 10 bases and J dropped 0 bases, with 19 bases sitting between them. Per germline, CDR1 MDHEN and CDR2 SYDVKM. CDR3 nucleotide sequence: TGTGCCACCTCCGATGGGGGCAGGGGTAGCAATCAGCCCCAGCATTTT. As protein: CATSDGGRGSNQPQHF.

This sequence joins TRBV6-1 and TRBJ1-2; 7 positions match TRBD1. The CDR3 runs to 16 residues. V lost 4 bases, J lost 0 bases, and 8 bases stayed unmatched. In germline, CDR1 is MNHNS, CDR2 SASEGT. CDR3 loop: CASSGSDRLANYGYTF. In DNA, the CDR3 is TGTGCCAGCAGTGGATCGGACAGGTTAGCTAACTATGGCTACACCTTC.

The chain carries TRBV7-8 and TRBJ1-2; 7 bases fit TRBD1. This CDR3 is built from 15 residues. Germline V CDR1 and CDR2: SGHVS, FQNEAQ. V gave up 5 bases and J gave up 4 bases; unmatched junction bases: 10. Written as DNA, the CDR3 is TGTGCCAGCAGCCCGACAGGGAGACCCTTCTATGGCTACACCTTC. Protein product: CASSPTGRPFYGYTF.

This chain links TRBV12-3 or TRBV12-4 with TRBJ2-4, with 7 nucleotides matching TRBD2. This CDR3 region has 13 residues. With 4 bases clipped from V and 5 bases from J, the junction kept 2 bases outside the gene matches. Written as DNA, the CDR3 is TGTGCCAGCAGTTCCCGGGGGGAAAACATTCAGTACTTC. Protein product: CASSSRGENIQYF.

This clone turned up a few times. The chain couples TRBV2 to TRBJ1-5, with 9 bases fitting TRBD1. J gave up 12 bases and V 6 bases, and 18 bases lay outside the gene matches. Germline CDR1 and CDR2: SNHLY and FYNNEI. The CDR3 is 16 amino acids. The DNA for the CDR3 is TGTGCCAGCAGCCTTCGGGGACAGGGCGGTAGAGTTAACCAGCATTTT. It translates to CASSLRGQGGRVNQHF.

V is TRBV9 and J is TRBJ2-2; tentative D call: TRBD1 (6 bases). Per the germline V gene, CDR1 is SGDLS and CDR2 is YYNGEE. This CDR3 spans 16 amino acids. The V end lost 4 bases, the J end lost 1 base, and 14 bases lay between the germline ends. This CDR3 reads CASSIQTGRNTGELFF. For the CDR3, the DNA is TGTGCCAGCAGCATCCAGACAGGCCGGAACACCGGGGAGCTGTTTTTT.

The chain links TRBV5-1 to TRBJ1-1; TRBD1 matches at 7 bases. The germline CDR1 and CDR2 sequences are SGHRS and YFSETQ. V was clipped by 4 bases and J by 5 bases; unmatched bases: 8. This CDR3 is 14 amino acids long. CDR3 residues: CASSPDRERTEAFF. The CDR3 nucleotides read TGCGCCAGCAGCCCTGACAGGGAAAGGACTGAAGCTTTCTTT.

The CDR3 DNA reads as TGTGCCAGCAGCCCCGACAGGGGCTTCCGGGCTAATGAAAAACTGTTTTTT. This gives the protein CASSPDRGFRANEKLFF. This chain joins TRBV13 and TRBJ1-4; TRBD1 matches at 8 bases. V dropped 5 bases and J dropped 3; count of bases not matched to a gene: 11. CDR1 PRHDT and CDR2 FYEKMQ come from the germline V gene (reference sequence). The CDR3 length is 17 residues.

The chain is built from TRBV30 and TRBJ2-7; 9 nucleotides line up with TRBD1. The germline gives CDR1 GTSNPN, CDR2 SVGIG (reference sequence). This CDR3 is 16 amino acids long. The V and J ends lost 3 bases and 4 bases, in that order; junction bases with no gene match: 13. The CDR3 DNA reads TGTGCCTGGAGGATTTATGGGGGACAGGGCGTTTACGAGCAGTACTTC. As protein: CAWRIYGGQGVYEQYF.